The rows below give T cell receptor beta chains drawn from one sample of a study of T-cell reconstitution after alpha-beta-depleted transplantation in children. TCRdb independently ran MiXCR on the PCR reads; one entry per CDR3 protein. The sample carries some 290,000 distinct CDR3 sequences, approximately 23% recorded once. The sequencing used PBMCs, mostly from graft donor cells, collected 180 days after TCRalphabeta/CD19-depleted stem cell transplant. The receptors stem from a male patient aged 10 to 17 who had a stem cell transplant for acute lymphoblastic leukemia, so the T cells may come from the graft donor. Each CDR3 is given with its conserved first and last residue. A D gene is named only where the DNA matches it firmly. A clone size is listed for some rows: how often the clone was seen (once, few, many), or a class if it is expanded.

14 TRBJ1-2 NA NA TRBV24-1 CATSDEQRSYGDTF TGTGCCACCAGTGATGAGCAGCGTTCCTATGGCGACACCTTC
13 TRBJ2-1 NA TRBD2 TRBV5-6 CASSLTSVNEQFF TGTGCCAGCAGCTTGACTAGCGTCAATGAGCAGTTCTTC
13 TRBJ2-1 NA TRBD1 TRBV12-3/TRBV12-4 CATRQGAMNEQFF TGTGCCACTAGACAGGGGGCTATGAATGAGCAGTTCTTC
16 TRBJ2-5 few TRBD2 TRBV5-1 CASSWTSGSAQETQYF TGCGCCAGCAGCTGGACTAGCGGGAGCGCCCAAGAGACCCAGTACTTC
14 TRBJ2-4 few NA TRBV25-1 CASSESTGKNIQYF TGTGCCAGCAGTGAGTCGACCGGCAAAAACATTCAGTACTTC
14 TRBJ2-1 few TRBD2 TRBV10-3 CAIKNGTSHNEQFF TGTGCCATCAAGAACGGGACTAGCCACAATGAGCAGTTCTTC
14 TRBJ2-7 NA NA TRBV12-3/TRBV12-4 CASSLREVGYEQYF TGTGCCAGCAGTTTACGGGAAGTGGGCTACGAGCAGTACTTC
18 TRBJ1-2 NA TRBD1 TRBV12-3/TRBV12-4 CASCFRSWTGKANYGYTF TGTGCCAGCTGTTTTAGGAGCTGGACAGGAAAGGCTAACTATGGCTACACCTTC
15 TRBJ2-7 NA TRBD1 TRBV20-1 CSATPRTGPRYEQYF TGCAGTGCTACCCCTCGGACAGGACCGCGCTACGAGCAGTACTTC
17 TRBJ2-5 few TRBD2 TRBV10-3 CAISSGTRAQGVETQYF TGTGCCATCAGTTCCGGGACTAGGGCGCAGGGAGTGGAGACCCAGTACTTC
14 TRBJ1-1 many NA TRBV5-1 CASSVQGFGTEAFF TGCGCCAGCAGCGTCCAGGGATTTGGCACTGAAGCTTTCTTT
13 TRBJ2-1 NA TRBD1 TRBV2 CASLTGGRGEQFF TGTGCCAGCCTGACAGGGGGACGAGGCGAGCAGTTCTTC
14 TRBJ1-2 few TRBD1 TRBV25-1 CASSVPGQNYGYTF TGTGCCAGCAGTGTCCCGGGACAGAACTATGGCTACACCTTC
14 TRBJ1-1 few NA TRBV5-1 CASSLARTADEAFF TGCGCCAGCAGCTTGGCAAGGACAGCGGATGAAGCTTTCTTT
14 TRBJ2-2 few TRBD1 TRBV20-1 CSAKTGAVTGELFF TGCAGTGCCAAGACAGGGGCGGTCACCGGGGAGCTGTTTTTT
14 TRBJ2-5 few NA TRBV6-1 CASTQRGGGETQYF TGTGCCAGCACCCAAAGGGGAGGAGGGGAGACCCAGTACTTC
16 TRBJ1-1 NA NA TRBV19 CASSSVRGTFESEAFF TGTGCCAGTAGTTCGGTGAGGGGGACGTTTGAATCCGAAGCTTTCTTT
15 TRBJ2-1 few TRBD2 TRBV5-6 CASSFRTSAYNEQFF TGTGCCAGCAGCTTTAGGACTAGCGCCTACAATGAGCAGTTCTTC
14 TRBJ2-5 NA NA TRBV9 CASSTYSGQETQYF TGTGCCAGCAGCACCTACAGCGGCCAAGAGACCCAGTACTTC
15 TRBJ1-5 NA TRBD1 TRBV20-1 CSAITRTGSNQPQHF TGCAGTGCTATTACTCGGACAGGGAGCAATCAGCCCCAGCATTTT
14 TRBJ2-1 few TRBD1 TRBV5-1 CASSSRTGVNEQFF TGCGCCAGCAGCTCCCGGACAGGGGTGAATGAGCAGTTCTTC
15 TRBJ1-4 NA NA TRBV9 CASSVGDISTEKLFF TGTGCCAGCAGCGTAGGGGACATTTCAACAGAAAAACTGTTTTTT
15 TRBJ1-2 few TRBD1 TRBV7-9 CASSFFGTGDYGYTF TGTGCCAGCAGCTTCTTCGGGACAGGCGACTATGGCTACACCTTC
17 TRBJ2-7 NA TRBD1 TRBV20-1 CSARDPRTGQKPYEQYF TGCAGTGCTAGAGATCCCAGGACAGGGCAAAAACCGTACGAGCAGTACTTC
19 TRBJ2-3 few NA TRBV12-3/TRBV12-4 CASSFSLLLSPPSTDTQYF TGTGCCAGCAGTTTCAGCCTCCTTCTTTCCCCTCCCAGCACAGATACGCAGTATTTT
13 TRBJ2-2 NA NA TRBV7-2 CASSSFRTGELFF TGTGCCAGCAGCTCGTTTCGCACCGGGGAGCTGTTTTTT